These T cell receptor beta chains were read from a single sample in a study of regulatory T cells in long-lasting Graves disease. TCRdb called the multiplex PCR reads again in MiXCR, with one record for every CDR3 protein. Of about 430,000 distinct CDR3 sequences in the sample, approximately 16% were seen once. These data also featured in a second study, about T cells in Graves' hyperthyroidism and ophthalmopathy.

Material: peripheral blood mononuclear cells (PBMCs), obtained at new diagnosis, from a patient treated with antithyroid drugs. The receptors were gathered from a woman aged 40 to 49 with Graves disease. CDR3s include the opening cysteine and the closing phenylalanine or tryptophan. A D gene is named only where the DNA matches it firmly. Clone size is not always given. Where it is, it says once, few, many or a class for expanded clones.

size: -; D: TRBD1; J: TRBJ2-2; V: TRBV20-1; CDR3: CSARRDRNTGELFF; DNA: TGCAGTGCTAGGAGGGACAGAAACACCGGGGAGCTGTTTTTT
size: once; D: -; J: TRBJ2-5; V: TRBV15; CDR3: CATSSPEVETQYF; DNA: TGTGCCACCAGCAGCCCGGAGGTGGAGACCCAGTACTTC
size: many; D: TRBD2; J: TRBJ2-3; V: TRBV28; CDR3: CASSASGPTDTQYF; DNA: TGTGCCAGCAGTGCTAGCGGACCCACAGATACGCAGTATTTT
size: -; D: TRBD2; J: TRBJ2-7; V: TRBV7-3; CDR3: CASSLNPGTSGTNYEQYF; DNA: TGTGCCAGCAGCCTAAATCCGGGGACTAGCGGGACAAACTACGAGCAGTACTTC
size: few; D: -; J: TRBJ1-6; V: TRBV7-6; CDR3: CASSLEGTNSPLHF; DNA: TGTGCCAGCAGCTTAGAAGGGACCAATTCACCCCTCCACTTT
size: many; D: TRBD1; J: TRBJ2-5; V: TRBV12-3/TRBV12-4; CDR3: CASTRTGEETQYF; DNA: TGTGCCAGCACCAGGACAGGGGAAGAGACCCAGTACTTC
size: many; D: -; J: TRBJ1-4; V: TRBV7-9; CDR3: CASSLGGNEKLFF; DNA: TGTGCCAGCAGCTTAGGAGGGAACGAAAAACTGTTTTTT
size: many; D: -; J: TRBJ2-7; V: TRBV28; CDR3: CASRVPDRPYEQYF; DNA: TGTGCCAGCAGAGTACCGGACCGACCTTACGAGCAGTACTTC
size: -; D: -; J: TRBJ1-3; V: TRBV28; CDR3: CASNRVYSGNTIYF; DNA: TGTGCCAGCAACCGAGTATACTCTGGAAACACCATATATTTT
size: few; D: -; J: TRBJ2-6; V: TRBV27; CDR3: CASSLMGDPGANVLTF; DNA: TGTGCCAGCAGTCTCATGGGGGATCCTGGGGCCAACGTCCTGACTTTC
size: many; D: -; J: TRBJ2-7; V: TRBV12-3/TRBV12-4; CDR3: CASSQNPGHMSSYEQYF; DNA: TGTGCCAGCAGTCAGAATCCTGGACACATGAGCTCCTACGAGCAGTACTTC
size: many; D: TRBD1; J: TRBJ2-7; V: TRBV10-3; CDR3: CAMGQGAASSYEQYF; DNA: TGTGCCATGGGACAGGGGGCGGCGAGCTCCTACGAGCAGTACTTC
size: many; D: -; J: TRBJ2-3; V: TRBV9; CDR3: CASSVEGSSADTQYF; DNA: TGTGCCAGCAGCGTAGAAGGGTCCAGCGCGGATACGCAGTATTTT
size: few; D: TRBD2; J: TRBJ2-7; V: TRBV27; CDR3: CASSYIGGASGYEQYF; DNA: TGTGCCAGCAGTTATATTGGTGGGGCTAGCGGGTACGAGCAGTACTTC
size: -; D: -; J: TRBJ2-2; V: TRBV3-1; CDR3: CASSQARPGGELFF; DNA: TGTGCCAGCAGCCAGGCTAGGCCGGGAGGGGAGCTGTTTTTT
size: many; D: -; J: TRBJ2-5; V: TRBV5-5; CDR3: CASSLWRDGGETQYF; DNA: TGTGCCAGCAGCTTGTGGCGGGATGGGGGGGAGACCCAGTACTTC
size: few; D: -; J: TRBJ2-3; V: TRBV29-1; CDR3: CSVPSRANTDTQYF; DNA: TGCAGCGTTCCCTCCAGGGCGAACACAGATACGCAGTATTTT
size: -; D: TRBD2; J: TRBJ2-1; V: TRBV27; CDR3: CASSSAGGRSYNEQFF; DNA: TGTGCCAGCAGTTCCGCGGGAGGCCGCTCCTACAATGAGCAGTTCTTC
size: -; D: TRBD1; J: TRBJ2-3; V: TRBV5-1; CDR3: CASSLPTSGQGAGDTQYF; DNA: TGCGCCAGCAGCTTGCCAACCTCGGGACAGGGGGCAGGGGATACGCAGTATTTT
size: few; D: -; J: TRBJ2-3; V: TRBV27; CDR3: CASSLQRYTDTQYF; DNA: TGTGCCAGCAGTTTACAGCGGTACACAGATACGCAGTATTTT
size: many; D: -; J: TRBJ2-5; V: TRBV6-1; CDR3: CASSDRSPSKRSQETQYF; DNA: TGTGCCAGCAGTGACAGGAGTCCTTCAAAGCGTTCCCAAGAGACCCAGTACTTC
size: many; D: TRBD2; J: TRBJ2-7; V: TRBV2; CDR3: CASSVAAGVKNEQYF; DNA: TGTGCCAGCAGCGTTGCGGCGGGAGTGAAAAACGAGCAGTACTTC
size: many; D: -; J: TRBJ2-2; V: TRBV5-1; CDR3: CASNLRFGGTGELFF; DNA: TGCGCCAGCAATTTGAGATTCGGAGGCACCGGGGAGCTGTTTTTT
size: -; D: -; J: TRBJ2-2; V: TRBV12-3/TRBV12-4; CDR3: CANGIRDWTNTGELFF; DNA: TGTGCCAACGGCATACGGGATTGGACGAACACCGGGGAGCTGTTTTTT
size: many; D: -; J: TRBJ2-6; V: TRBV2; CDR3: CASKAQAFSGANVLTF; DNA: TGTGCCAGCAAGGCACAGGCGTTCTCTGGGGCCAACGTCCTGACTTTC
size: -; D: -; J: TRBJ1-5; V: TRBV19; CDR3: CASSTGLFNQPQHF; DNA: TGTGCCAGTAGTACAGGACTCTTCAATCAGCCCCAGCATTTT
size: many; D: -; J: TRBJ2-3; V: TRBV12-3/TRBV12-4; CDR3: CASSFVAESTDTQYF; DNA: TGTGCCAGCAGTTTTGTGGCGGAAAGCACAGATACGCAGTATTTT
size: many; D: TRBD2; J: TRBJ2-7; V: TRBV28; CDR3: CASSLHSGRSREQYF; DNA: TGTGCCAGCAGTTTACATAGCGGGAGGTCTCGGGAGCAGTACTTC
size: many; D: -; J: TRBJ1-5; V: TRBV3-1; CDR3: CASSQSHRQGMGEPQHF; DNA: TGTGCCAGCAGCCAAAGTCACCGTCAGGGGATGGGAGAGCCCCAGCATTTT
size: many; D: -; J: TRBJ2-7; V: TRBV27; CDR3: CASSLRGRGFSYEQYF; DNA: TGTGCCAGCAGTTTAAGGGGCCGGGGATTCTCCTACGAGCAGTACTTC
size: many; D: -; J: TRBJ2-1; V: TRBV9; CDR3: CASSTLVDEQFF; DNA: TGTGCCAGCAGCACACTAGTTGATGAGCAGTTCTTC
size: -; D: -; J: TRBJ2-5; V: TRBV29-1; CDR3: CSVRDSLATFQYF; DNA: TGCAGCGTCCGCGACTCTCTGGCTACCTTCCAGTACTTC
size: many; D: -; J: TRBJ1-5; V: TRBV28; CDR3: CASSSYSNQPQHF; DNA: TGTGCCAGCAGCTCGTATAGCAATCAGCCCCAGCATTTT
size: many; D: TRBD2; J: TRBJ2-5; V: TRBV5-1; CDR3: CASSLSGNPRQETQYF; DNA: TGCGCCAGCAGCTTGAGCGGGAACCCCCGCCAAGAGACCCAGTACTTC
size: many; D: TRBD2; J: TRBJ2-1; V: TRBV15; CDR3: CATSRDPPGLAQGEQFF; DNA: TGTGCCACCAGCAGAGATCCCCCCGGACTAGCTCAGGGTGAGCAGTTCTTC
size: -; D: TRBD2; J: TRBJ2-3; V: TRBV9; CDR3: CASSVALAGVFSSTDTQYF; DNA: TGTGCCAGCAGCGTAGCGCTAGCGGGAGTTTTTTCCTCCACAGATACGCAGTATTTT
size: many; D: -; J: TRBJ2-2; V: TRBV20-1; CDR3: CSATRGGTGELFF; DNA: TGCAGTGCTACAAGGGGCGGCACCGGGGAGCTGTTTTTT
size: few; D: TRBD1; J: TRBJ2-1; V: TRBV7-2; CDR3: CASSLGAPGQGPEQFF; DNA: TGTGCCAGCAGCTTGGGTGCCCCGGGACAGGGTCCTGAGCAGTTCTTC
size: -; D: TRBD1; J: TRBJ2-6; V: TRBV5-1; CDR3: CASSLAPGQGSGANVLTF; DNA: TGCGCCAGCAGCTTGGCCCCGGGACAGGGGTCTGGGGCCAACGTCCTGACTTTC
size: many; D: TRBD2; J: TRBJ2-1; V: TRBV11-2; CDR3: CASSFRLAAGNEQFF; DNA: TGTGCCAGCAGCTTTAGGCTAGCGGCTGGAAATGAGCAGTTCTTC
size: -; D: -; J: TRBJ1-1; V: TRBV11-3; CDR3: CASLRWGDVPTEAFF; DNA: TGTGCCAGCCTCCGGTGGGGAGATGTCCCGACTGAAGCTTTCTTT
size: -; D: TRBD2; J: TRBJ2-2; V: TRBV28; CDR3: CASSLPSGTGELFF; DNA: TGTGCCAGCAGCTTGCCTAGCGGCACCGGGGAGCTGTTTTTT
size: many; D: -; J: TRBJ2-7; V: TRBV29-1; CDR3: CSAGAGLSYEQYF; DNA: TGCAGCGCTGGAGCGGGCCTCTCCTACGAGCAGTACTTC
size: -; D: -; J: TRBJ2-6; V: TRBV13; CDR3: CASSYPSGTFAGANVLTF; DNA: TGTGCCAGCAGCTACCCCTCCGGGACATTCGCTGGGGCCAACGTCCTGACTTTC
size: -; D: TRBD1; J: TRBJ2-3; V: TRBV20-1; CDR3: CSAHRGPSTDTQYF; DNA: TGCAGTGCGCACAGGGGACCCAGCACAGATACGCAGTATTTT
size: -; D: -; J: TRBJ1-6; V: TRBV11-2; CDR3: CASSLDRSRGKGSPLYF; DNA: TGTGCCAGCAGCTTAGATCGGAGTAGGGGGAAAGGTTCACCCCTCTACTTT
size: many; D: TRBD1; J: TRBJ2-7; V: TRBV7-2; CDR3: CASSLGTGGREQYF; DNA: TGTGCCAGCAGCTTAGGGACAGGGGGGAGGGAGCAGTACTTC
size: -; D: -; J: TRBJ1-4; V: TRBV12-3/TRBV12-4; CDR3: CASNRGVGEKLFF; DNA: TGTGCCAGCAACCGAGGGGTGGGTGAAAAACTGTTTTTT